This TCR beta chain was found in a study of response to subunit inactivated influenza vaccine. General study points: Authors suggested each seasonal influenza vaccination recruits few new T cells.

In germline, CDR1 is MNHEY, CDR2 SMNVEV (reference sequence). V was trimmed by 4 bases and J by 10 bases, leaving 8 bases between them. The CDR3 is made up of 12 amino acids. On this clonotype itself: Its antigen is currently unknown.

TCRdb called the RT-PCR reads again in MiXCR, with one record for every CDR3 protein. The data contain roughly 170,000 distinct CDR3 sequences, about 9% of them singletons. The TCR sequence derives from a man aged 45-65 years who received an inactivated influenza vaccine. Sequencing used non-naive T cells sorted from PBMCs, obtained on the day of vaccination. The chain has TRBV27 and TRBJ1-6; D is ambiguous. The CDR3 DNA reads as TGTGCCAGCAGTTCCCGCAGCTCACCCCTCCACTTT. Protein sequence: CASSSRSSPLHF.